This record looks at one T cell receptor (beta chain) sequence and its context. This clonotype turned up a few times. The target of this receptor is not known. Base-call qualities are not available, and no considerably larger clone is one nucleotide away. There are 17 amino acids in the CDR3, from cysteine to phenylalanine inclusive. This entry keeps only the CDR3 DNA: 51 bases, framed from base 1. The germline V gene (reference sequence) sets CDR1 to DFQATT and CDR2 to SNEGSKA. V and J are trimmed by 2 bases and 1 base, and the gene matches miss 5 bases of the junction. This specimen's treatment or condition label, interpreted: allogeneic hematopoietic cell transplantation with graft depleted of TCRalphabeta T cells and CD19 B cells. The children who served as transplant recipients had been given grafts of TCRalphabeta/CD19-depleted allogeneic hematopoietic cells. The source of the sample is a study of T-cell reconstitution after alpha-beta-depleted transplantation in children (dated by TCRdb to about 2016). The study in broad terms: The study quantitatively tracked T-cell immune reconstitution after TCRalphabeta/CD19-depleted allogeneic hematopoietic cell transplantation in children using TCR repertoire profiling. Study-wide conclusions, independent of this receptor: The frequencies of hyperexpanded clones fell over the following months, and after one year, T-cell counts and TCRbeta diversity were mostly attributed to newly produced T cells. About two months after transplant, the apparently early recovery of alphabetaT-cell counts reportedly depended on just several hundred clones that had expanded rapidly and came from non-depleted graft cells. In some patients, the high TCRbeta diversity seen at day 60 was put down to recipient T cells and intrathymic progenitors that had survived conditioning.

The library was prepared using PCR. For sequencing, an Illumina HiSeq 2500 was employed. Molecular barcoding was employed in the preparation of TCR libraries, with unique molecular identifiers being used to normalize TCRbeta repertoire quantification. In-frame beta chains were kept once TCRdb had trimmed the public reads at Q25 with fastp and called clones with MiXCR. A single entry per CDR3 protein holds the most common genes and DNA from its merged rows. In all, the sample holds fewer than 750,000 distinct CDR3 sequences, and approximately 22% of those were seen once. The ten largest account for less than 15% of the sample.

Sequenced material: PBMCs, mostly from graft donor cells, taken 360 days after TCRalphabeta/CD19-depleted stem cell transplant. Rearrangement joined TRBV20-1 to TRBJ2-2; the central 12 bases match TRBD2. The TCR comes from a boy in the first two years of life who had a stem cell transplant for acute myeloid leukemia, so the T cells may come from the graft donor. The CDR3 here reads CSARRLAGDLNTGELFF. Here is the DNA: TGCAGTGCTAGAAGACTAGCGGGGGACTTGAACACCGGGGAGCTGTTTTTT.